These 19 T cell receptor beta chains were all obtained from the same sample, sequenced in a study of identical twins. TCRdb re-derived calls from the 5' RACE reads in MiXCR, one entry per CDR3 protein. The profile shows about 570,000 distinct CDR3 sequences, roughly 9.5% of them singletons. These same data were also listed under a study on yellow fever vaccine responses in identical twins.

The specimen sequenced was PBMCs. These receptors were collected from a woman between 18 and 29 years old in good health.

This chain links TRBV28 with TRBJ2-5, with 7 bases that match TRBD2. Germline V gene data show CDR1 as MDHEN and CDR2 as SYDVKM. V gave up 4 bases and J gave up 7 bases; unmatched junction bases: 6. This CDR3 region has 13 residues. The chain's CDR3 is CASSSSGARTQYF. The CDR3 bases are TGTGCCAGCAGTTCCAGCGGGGCGAGGACCCAGTACTTC.

This clonotype came up many times. The chain combines TRBV7-2 with TRBJ2-7; possible D gene TRBD1, 5 bases. Trimming removed 3 bases from V and 2 bases from J, with 11 bases in between. This CDR3 comprises 14 residues. From germline, CDR1 is SGHTA and CDR2 FQGNSA. The CDR3 region is CASSFAGKPYEQYF. The CDR3 DNA sequence: TGTGCCAGCAGCTTTGCAGGGAAACCCTACGAGCAGTACTTC.

The gene calls are TRBV27 and TRBJ1-5; 11 nucleotides line up with TRBD1. V trimming: 4 bases; J trimming: 6 bases; junction bases outside the gene matches: 5. The CDR3 totals 15 residues. CDR1 MNHEY and CDR2 SMNVEV come from the germline V gene (reference sequence). CDR3 in amino acids: CASSWAGTGGQPQHF. The DNA of the CDR3 is TGTGCCAGCAGTTGGGCTGGGACAGGGGGTCAGCCCCAGCATTTT.

This clonotype was seen at least ten times. The chain employs TRBV12-3 or TRBV12-4 and TRBJ2-1, with D uncertain. The CDR3 runs to 12 residues. V lost 1 base to trimming and J lost 9 bases, with 7 bases between them. The CDR3 here is CASSLGIPEQFF. The CDR3 DNA reads as TGTGCCAGCAGTTTAGGGATCCCTGAGCAGTTCTTC.

The V gene is TRBV7-9, the J gene TRBJ2-7; D unclear. The CDR3 spans 15 residues. Per germline, CDR1 SEHNR and CDR2 FQNEAQ (reference sequence). Trimming took 2 bases from V and 1 from J, leaving 12 bases between them. The CDR3 sequence is CASSLSGIASYEQYF. The CDR3, as DNA: TGTGCCAGCAGCTTAAGTGGTATTGCTTCCTACGAGCAGTACTTC.

The V call is TRBV7-2, the J call TRBJ1-4, with 8 bases matching TRBD1. Germline CDR1 reads SGHTA; CDR2 reads FQGNSA. J gave up 3 bases and V 4 bases, and 4 bases lay outside the gene matches. CDR3 length equals 15 residues. As DNA, the CDR3 is TGTGCCAGCAGCTCACAGGGGGAGCCTAATGAAAAACTGTTTTTT. Protein product: CASSSQGEPNEKLFF.

There are a few counts of this clonotype. The chain recombines TRBV20-1 with TRBJ1-1, with D possibly matching TRBD1 (5 bases). With 0 bases removed from V and 5 bases from J, the gap between germline ends came to 10 bases. Germline V gene data show CDR1 as DFQATT and CDR2 as SNEGSKA (reference sequence). CDR3 length: 13 residues. The CDR3 nucleotides read TGCAGTGCTAGAGAGGGGACGAATACTGAAGCTTTCTTT. Its translation is CSAREGTNTEAFF.

This clonotype has only a few counts. This chain uses TRBV4-3 with TRBJ2-1; TRBD1 agrees at 9 bases. CDR3 length: 19 amino acids. Germline V lookup: CDR1 LGHNA, CDR2 YSLEER. After removal of 4 bases from V and 3 bases from J, the junction contained 16 bases not matched to a gene. The CDR3 sequence is CASSRTLTGGRGHYNEQFF. The CDR3 nucleotides read TGCGCCAGCAGCCGGACCTTGACAGGGGGGCGCGGTCACTACAATGAGCAGTTCTTC.

Only a few counts were recorded for this clonotype. The rearrangement joins TRBV6-2 or TRBV6-3 to TRBJ2-7; 10 bases agree with TRBD2. This CDR3 is built from 15 residues. Trimming cost V 5 bases and J 3 bases; bases outside gene matches: 7. Germline V gene sequence: CDR1 MNHEY, CDR2 SVGEGT. The CDR3 bases are TGTGCCAGCAGTCCCCTAGCGGGAGAACGCTACGAGCAGTACTTC. Amino acid sequence: CASSPLAGERYEQYF.

This clonotype turned up a few times. The rearrangement uses TRBV5-8 and TRBJ2-1, with TRBD1 as a possible D gene (5 bases). This CDR3 spans 17 amino acids. Germline loops: CDR1 SGHTS, CDR2 YDEGEE. V gave up 2 bases and J gave up 0 bases, with 15 bases separating them. CDR3 residues: CASSFYRTRSSYNEQFF. The CDR3 bases are TGTGCCAGCAGCTTCTACAGGACCCGGAGCTCCTACAATGAGCAGTTCTTC.

This clonotype appeared a few times. The chain carries TRBV3-1 and TRBJ2-5; 9 bases match TRBD1. With V trimmed by 0 bases and J by 3 bases, 5 bases remained unmatched. The CDR3 loop spans 16 amino acids. Germline CDR1 and CDR2: LGHDT and YNNKEL (reference sequence). The CDR3 here is CASSQDTGGWKETQYF. In nucleotides, the CDR3 is TGTGCCAGCAGCCAAGATACAGGGGGCTGGAAAGAGACCCAGTACTTC.

This clonotype was detected only a few times. The chain combines TRBV4-3 with TRBJ2-3; D perhaps matches TRBD1 (6 bases). Germline values: CDR1 LGHNA, CDR2 YSLEER. The V end was cut by 1 base, the J end by 1 base, with 9 bases between. The CDR3 covers 15 residues. CDR3 region: CASSQGTVGTDTQYF. The CDR3 nucleotides are TGCGCCAGCAGCCAAGGGACAGTGGGCACAGATACGCAGTATTTT.

This clonotype has a count of ten or more. The chain combines TRBV6-4 with TRBJ2-2, with D possibly matching TRBD1 (6 bases). Germline V gene lookup returns CDR1 MRHNA and CDR2 SNTAGT. CDR3 size: 13 residues. V was pared by 3 bases and J by 5 bases, with 7 bases between. The DNA of the CDR3 is TGTGCCAGCAGTGATACAGGGACCGGGGAGCTGTTTTTT. It encodes CASSDTGTGELFF.

The gene calls are TRBV12-3 or TRBV12-4 and TRBJ2-2; TRBD1 matches at 7 bases. The CDR3 has 14 amino acids. After removal of 7 bases from V and 8 bases from J, the junction contained 10 bases not matched to a gene. CDR3 nucleotides: TGTGCCAGCACCAGACAGGGTCCTGAGGGGGAGCTGTTTTTT. Its translation: CASTRQGPEGELFF.

The chain uses TRBV12-3 or TRBV12-4 and TRBJ2-3; no firm D call. V was clipped by 10 bases and J by 0 bases, with 14 bases between them. The CDR3 spans 14 residues. CDR3 sequence reads: CATTDTKSTDTQYF. CDR3 DNA: TGTGCCACCACCGATACAAAAAGCACAGATACGCAGTATTTT.

The genes are TRBV7-8 and TRBJ2-7; possible D gene TRBD2, 7 bases. Trimming took 4 bases from V and 1 from J, leaving 14 bases between them. The CDR3 extends over 15 amino acids. Germline V gene sequence: CDR1 SGHVS, CDR2 FQNEAQ. This CDR3 reads CASSWGRGGSYEQYF. The DNA of the CDR3 is TGTGCCAGCAGCTGGGGGAGGGGGGGGTCCTACGAGCAGTACTTC. Full variable domain (remainder filled in from reference TRBV7-8 and TRBJ2-7): GAGVSQSPRYKVAKRGQDVALRCDPISGHVSLFWYQQALGQGPEFLTYFQNEAQLDKSGLPSDRFFAERPEGSVSTLKIQRTQQEDSAVYLCASSWGRGGSYEQYFGPGTRLTVT.

This clonotype was found many times. The V gene is TRBV7-2, the J gene TRBJ1-2; D is unresolved. Trimming shortened V by 0 bases and J by 2 bases, and 7 bases separated the two germline ends. CDR1 SGHTA and CDR2 FQGNSA come from the germline V gene. The CDR3 sequence is 14 residues long. In DNA, the CDR3 is TGTGCCAGCAGCTTAGCCGCGATAAACTATGGCTACACCTTC. It codes for CASSLAAINYGYTF.

This clonotype occurred a few times. The rearrangement links TRBV9 to TRBJ1-2; D uncertain. In germline, CDR1 is SGDLS, CDR2 YYNGEE. The CDR3 sequence is 14 residues long. With 0 bases removed from V and 4 bases from J, the gap between germline ends came to 10 bases. The CDR3 coding sequence is TGTGCCAGCAGCGTAGCGGGCCAGAGCTATGGCTACACCTTC. Its protein is CASSVAGQSYGYTF.

This clonotype was picked up a small number of times. The rearrangement uses TRBV6-5 and TRBJ2-7, with D unclear. Germline V gives CDR1 MNHEY, CDR2 SVGAGI. Trimming cost V 3 bases and J 0 bases, with 9 bases left between them. The CDR3 covers 14 residues. The CDR3 nucleotides are TGTGCCAGCAGTTATGTGTCGATCTCCTACGAGCAGTACTTC. Encoded protein: CASSYVSISYEQYF.